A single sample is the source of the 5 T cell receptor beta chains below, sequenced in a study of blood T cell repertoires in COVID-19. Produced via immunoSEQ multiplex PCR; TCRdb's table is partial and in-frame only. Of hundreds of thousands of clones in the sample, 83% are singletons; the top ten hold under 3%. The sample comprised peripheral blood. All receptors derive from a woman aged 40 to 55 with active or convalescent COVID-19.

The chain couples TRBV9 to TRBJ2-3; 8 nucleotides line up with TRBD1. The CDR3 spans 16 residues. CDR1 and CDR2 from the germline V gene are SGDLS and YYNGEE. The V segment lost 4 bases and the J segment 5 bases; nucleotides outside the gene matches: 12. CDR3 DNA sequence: TGTGCCAGCAGCTGGGTGACAGGGGCAGGTGGAGATACGCAGTATTTT. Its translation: CASSWVTGAGGDTQYF.

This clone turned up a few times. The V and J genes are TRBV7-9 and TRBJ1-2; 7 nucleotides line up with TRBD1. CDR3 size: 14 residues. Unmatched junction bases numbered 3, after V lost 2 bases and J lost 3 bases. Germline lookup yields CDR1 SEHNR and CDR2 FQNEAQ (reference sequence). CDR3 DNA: TGTGCCAGCAGCTTATCACAGGGGTACTATGGCTACACCTTC. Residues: CASSLSQGYYGYTF.

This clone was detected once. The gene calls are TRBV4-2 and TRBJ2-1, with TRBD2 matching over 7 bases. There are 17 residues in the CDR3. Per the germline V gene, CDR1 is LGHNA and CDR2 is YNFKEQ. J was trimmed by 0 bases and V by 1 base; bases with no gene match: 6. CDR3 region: CASSQGVLADSYNEQFF. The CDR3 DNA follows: TGTGCCAGCAGCCAAGGGGTCCTAGCGGACTCCTACAATGAGCAGTTCTTC.

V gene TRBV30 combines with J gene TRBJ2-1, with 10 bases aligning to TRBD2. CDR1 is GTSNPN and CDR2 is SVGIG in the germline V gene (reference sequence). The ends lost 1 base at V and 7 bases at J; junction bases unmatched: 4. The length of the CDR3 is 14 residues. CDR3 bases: TGTGCCTGGAGTGCAGGACTAGCGGAAAATGAGCAGTTCTTC. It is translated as CAWSAGLAENEQFF.

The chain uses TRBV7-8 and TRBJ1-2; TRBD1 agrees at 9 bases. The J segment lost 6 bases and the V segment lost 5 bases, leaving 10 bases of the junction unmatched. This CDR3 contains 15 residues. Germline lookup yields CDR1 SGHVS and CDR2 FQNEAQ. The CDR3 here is CASSVRDRDVDGYTF. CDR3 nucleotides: TGTGCCAGCAGCGTCCGGGACAGGGATGTTGATGGCTACACCTTC.